These 24 T cell receptor beta chains share one sample of origin, sequenced in a study of cytomegalovirus exposure and HLA in healthy donors. PCR employed 60 Vbeta and 13 Jbeta primers. The repertoire was sequenced with immunoSEQ multiplex PCR; TCRdb's copy has only in-frame clones and lacks some. This table holds about 140,000 clones, roughly 9.7% found once. Sequenced sample: PBMCs. These receptors all stem from a middle-aged man in good health and CMV-seronegative.

This clone was observed a handful of times. The chain links TRBV11-3 to TRBJ2-7; 9 nucleotides match TRBD1. The CDR3 totals 14 residues. V lost 1 base to trimming and J lost 5 bases; unmatched junction nucleotides: 3. Germline-derived CDR1 and CDR2 are SGHNT and YENEEA. In DNA, the CDR3 is TGTGCCAGCAGCTTAGGATGGACAGGGGACGAGCAGTACTTC. This encodes CASSLGWTGDEQYF.

This clone was detected only a few times. The chain uses TRBV29-1 and TRBJ1-4; 9 bases fit TRBD1. The CDR3 contains 14 residues. Germline CDR1 is SQVTM and CDR2 is ANQGSEA. V was clipped by 7 bases and J by 8 bases; unmatched bases: 11. DNA for the CDR3: TGCAGCGCTAGGAACAGGGGGCGGGACGAAAAACTGTTTTTT. Its protein product is CSARNRGRDEKLFF.

The J gene is TRBJ2-7, the V gene TRBV5-4; 10 bases are shared with TRBD1. J gave up 6 bases and V 4 bases, and 4 bases lay outside the gene matches. The length of the CDR3 is 13 residues. Germline V lookup: CDR1 SGHNT, CDR2 YYREEE (reference sequence). The CDR3: CASSRDRGGEQYF. DNA of the CDR3: TGTGCCAGCAGCCGGGACAGGGGAGGCGAGCAGTACTTC.

The V gene is TRBV30, the J gene TRBJ2-1; the D is unclear. From germline, CDR1 is GTSNPN and CDR2 SVGIG (reference sequence). Trimming took 2 bases from V and 10 from J, leaving 6 bases between them. The CDR3 extends over 10 amino acids. CDR3 amino acids: CAWSRGEQFF. CDR3 nucleotides: TGTGCCTGGAGTCGAGGCGAGCAGTTCTTC.

This clone turned up a few times. The sample contains more than one DNA sequence encoding this CDR3. The gene calls are TRBV7-9 and TRBJ1-1; D gene ambiguous. Looked up from germline, CDR1 is SEHNR and CDR2 is FQNEAQ (reference sequence). V dropped 2 bases and J dropped 0 bases, with 4 bases sitting between them. CDR3 size: 13 residues. The CDR3 loop reads CASSLSLNTEAFF. DNA for the CDR3: TGTGCCAGCAGCTTAAGCCTGAACACTGAAGCTTTCTTT.

This chain connects TRBV7-3 to TRBJ2-2; the D is unclear. The V end was cut by 0 bases, the J end by 1 base, with 6 bases between. The CDR3 loop spans 15 amino acids. Germline V gene data show CDR1 as SGHTA and CDR2 as FQGTGA. The CDR3 sequence is CASSLTSGNTGELFF. Written as DNA, the CDR3 is TGTGCCAGCAGCTTAACTTCAGGGAACACCGGGGAGCTGTTTTTT.

The CDR3 coding sequence is TGCAGCGTTGCTAGCGGGAGCGATGAGCAGTTCTTC. Translation gives CSVASGSDEQFF. V and J are TRBV29-1 and TRBJ2-1; TRBD2 aligns across 10 bases. Trimming took 4 bases from V and 8 from J; bases not matched to a gene: 2. The CDR3 is 12 amino acids. CDR1 and CDR2 (germline): SQVTM, ANQGSEA.

This clone has more than one count but fewer than ten. V and J are TRBV19 and TRBJ1-4, with D tentatively TRBD1 (6 bases). V dropped 10 bases and J dropped 8 bases, with 17 bases sitting between them. This CDR3 has 13 residues. CDR1 is LNHDA and CDR2 is SQIVND in the germline V gene (reference sequence). CDR3 in DNA: TGTGCCACCCGAGGGGGATTTAGGGAAAAACTGTTTTTT. Translating gives CATRGGFREKLFF.

The chain employs TRBV19 and TRBJ1-4; perhaps TRBD1 as D (5 bases). CDR3 length: 15 residues. V lost 4 bases and J 4 bases, leaving 13 bases between the germline ends. The V gene's germline CDR1 is LNHDA and CDR2 SQIVND (reference sequence). The DNA of the CDR3 is TGTGCCAGTAGTAGGGGGGGGTCGGTTAATGAAAAACTGTTTTTT. Translated, it gives CASSRGGSVNEKLFF.

This clone was counted a few times. The genes are TRBV29-1 and TRBJ2-3, with TRBD2 matching 10 bases. Trimming removed 4 bases from V and 5 bases from J; junction bases left unmatched: 6. CDR1 and CDR2 (germline): SQVTM, ANQGSEA. The CDR3 extends over 14 amino acids. CDR3 DNA: TGCAGCGTTGTCTTAGCGGGAGGTGAAGATACGCAGTATTTT. It yields the protein CSVVLAGGEDTQYF.

The chain joins TRBV7-2 to TRBJ2-3, with 10 bases lining up with TRBD2. The CDR3 has 15 residues. From germline, CDR1 is SGHTA and CDR2 FQGNSA. V lost 1 base and J lost 9; bases outside the gene matches: 7. The CDR3 coding sequence is TGTGCCAGCAGCTTAGGCCTAGCGGGAGAGAGCACGCAGTATTTT. Its translation is CASSLGLAGESTQYF.

As concerns this clone: The same CDR3 also results from other DNA sequences found in this sample. The rearrangement links TRBV6-6 to TRBJ1-1; TRBD1 matches at 9 bases. The CDR3 runs to 14 residues. With 6 bases clipped from V and 6 bases from J, the junction kept 8 bases outside the gene matches. Germline loops: CDR1 MNHNY, CDR2 SVGAGI (reference sequence). The CDR3 loop reads CASSDGQGKAEAFF. As DNA, the CDR3 is TGTGCCAGCAGCGACGGACAGGGGAAGGCTGAAGCTTTCTTT.

The gene calls are TRBV9 and TRBJ2-7, with D unresolved. The V end was cut by 4 bases, the J end by 6 bases, with 17 bases between. The CDR3 length is 14 residues. CDR1 is SGDLS and CDR2 is YYNGEE in the germline V gene. The CDR3 here is CASSPLTGSGEQYF. In DNA, the CDR3 is TGTGCCAGCAGCCCTCTAACGGGTTCCGGCGAGCAGTACTTC.

The chain carries TRBV7-3 and TRBJ2-5, with D perhaps TRBD2 (5 bases). Germline-derived CDR1 and CDR2 are SGHTA and FQGTGA. Trimming stripped 5 bases from V and 1 base from J, with 14 bases between. CDR3 length equals 15 residues. The CDR3 region has the DNA TGTGCCAGCAGCCCCGTGAGCGGACCCCAAGAGACCCAGTACTTC. This encodes CASSPVSGPQETQYF.

J is TRBJ1-1 and V is TRBV9; the D gene is possibly TRBD1 (6 bases). The CDR3 has 15 residues. Per the germline V gene, CDR1 is SGDLS and CDR2 is YYNGEE. Trimming pared 1 base from V and 1 base from J, leaving 11 bases between. Here the CDR3 DNA reads TGTGCCAGCAGCGTACAGGGGACCCAGAACACTGAAGCTTTCTTT. Translation: CASSVQGTQNTEAFF.

Only a few counts were recorded for this clone. V and J are TRBV6-5 and TRBJ1-1; a weak D match, TRBD1 (5 bases). Germline CDR1 reads MNHEY; CDR2 reads SVGAGI. Between the trimmed V and J ends, which lost 1 base and 1 base, there was a span of 10 bases. The length of the CDR3 is 15 residues. The CDR3 sequence: CASSYWGRANTEAFF. CDR3 nucleotides: TGTGCCAGCAGTTACTGGGGCAGGGCGAACACTGAAGCTTTCTTT.

This chain connects TRBV11-2 to TRBJ1-2, with D unresolved. There are 14 residues in the CDR3. The V end lost 5 bases, the J end lost 8 bases, and 18 bases lay between the germline ends. Germline values: CDR1 SGHAT, CDR2 FQNNGV. This CDR3 reads CASSPEGRGWGYTF. Written as DNA, the CDR3 is TGTGCCAGCAGCCCAGAAGGGCGGGGATGGGGCTACACCTTC.

This clone was observed a few times. The chain links TRBV10-2 to TRBJ2-3; the D is unclear. V was pared by 4 bases and J by 3 bases, with 11 bases between. The CDR3 contains 14 residues. Germline lookup yields CDR1 WSHSY and CDR2 SAAADI. CDR3 DNA: TGCGCCAGCAGTGTTAGCCTGGCAACAGATACGCAGTATTTT. This encodes CASSVSLATDTQYF.

Comment on this clone: A junction end diverges from the germline sequence, so it may reflect a read error. Other DNA sequences within the sample encode an identical CDR3. The chain recombines TRBV9 with TRBJ2-3; the D is unclear. Germline CDR1 reads SGDLS; CDR2 reads YYNGEE. The CDR3 contains 16 residues. The CDR3 loop reads CASSVEEDTSTDTQYF. As DNA, the CDR3 is TGCGCCAGCAGCGTAGAGGAAGACACTAGCACAGATACGCAGTATTTT.

This chain connects TRBV29-1 to TRBJ2-7; a weak D match, TRBD2 (5 bases). The CDR3 sequence is 11 residues long. Germline loops: CDR1 SQVTM, CDR2 ANQGSEA. Trimming removed 8 bases from V and 6 bases from J, with 14 bases in between. The CDR3 nucleotides read TGCAGCTTCCTGAGAGGGCCCGAGCAGTACTTC. Its translation: CSFLRGPEQYF.

This chain connects TRBV28 to TRBJ2-7, with 7 bases identical to TRBD2. Germline V gives CDR1 MDHEN, CDR2 SYDVKM. This CDR3 is built from 15 residues. V was clipped by 1 base and J by 4 bases; unmatched bases: 7. CDR3 sequence: CASSLSAGNGYEQYF. CDR3 DNA: TGTGCCAGCAGTTTATCAGCGGGAAACGGGTACGAGCAGTACTTC.

A few counts support this clone. The V gene is TRBV7-9, the J gene TRBJ2-5; D unresolved. Germline V lookup: CDR1 SEHNR, CDR2 FQNEAQ (reference sequence). Trimming shortened V by 0 bases and J by 5 bases, and 10 bases separated the two germline ends. CDR3 length equals 14 residues. CDR3: CASSLAVAVETQYF. In DNA form, the CDR3 reads TGTGCCAGCAGCTTAGCGGTAGCTGTGGAGACCCAGTACTTC.

This clone has just a few counts. This sequence joins TRBV7-6 and TRBJ1-4, with D possibly TRBD1 on 5 matching bases. Deletions cut 0 bases from V and 4 bases from J, with 9 bases between. Germline values: CDR1 SGHVS, CDR2 FNYEAQ. The CDR3 loop spans 15 amino acids. The CDR3 DNA reads as TGTGCCAGCAGCTTAGCGGGGGGGGATAATGAAAAACTGTTTTTT. It codes for CASSLAGGDNEKLFF.

This clone appeared a few times. V and J are TRBV6-5 and TRBJ1-1; D possibly corresponds to TRBD1 (5 bases). This CDR3 is built from 15 residues. Germline V lookup: CDR1 MNHEY, CDR2 SVGAGI. Trimming shortened V by 0 bases and J by 10 bases, and 18 bases separated the two germline ends. CDR3 sequence: CASSYSTVAGDRAFF. The CDR3 coding sequence is TGTGCCAGCAGTTACTCGACGGTGGCGGGGGACCGAGCTTTCTTT.